This TCR beta chain was retrieved from a study of blood T cell repertoires in COVID-19. Study-wide background: Donors in Cohort 3 counted as recovered after two negative PCRs, clearance, or symptom resolution. PBMCs, B-cell-depleted T cells, or T cells were the source of the cDNA or gDNA that made up the material. The United States, Italy and Spain supplied acute and convalescent COVID-19 samples.

CDR1 is ENHRY, CDR2 SYGVKD, per germline. V lost 0 bases to trimming and J lost 0 bases, with 6 bases between them. The CDR3 extends over 15 amino acids. The repertoire was sequenced with immunoSEQ multiplex PCR; TCRdb's copy has only in-frame clones and lacks some. The table shows approximately 150,000 clones, with roughly 85% occurring only once. Clinical histories supplied by participants themselves formed the basis of cohort assignment. Sequenced: PBMCs or T cells enriched from blood (not recorded which). The clonotype originates from a woman between 70 and 85 years old in a cohort exposed to, infected with or recovered from COVID-19 (not recorded which). The chain links TRBV10-3 to TRBJ1-3, with no clear D. The CDR3 DNA is TGTGCCATCAGTGAGTCGCCAGGCTCTGGAAACACCATATATTTT. This encodes CAISESPGSGNTIYF.